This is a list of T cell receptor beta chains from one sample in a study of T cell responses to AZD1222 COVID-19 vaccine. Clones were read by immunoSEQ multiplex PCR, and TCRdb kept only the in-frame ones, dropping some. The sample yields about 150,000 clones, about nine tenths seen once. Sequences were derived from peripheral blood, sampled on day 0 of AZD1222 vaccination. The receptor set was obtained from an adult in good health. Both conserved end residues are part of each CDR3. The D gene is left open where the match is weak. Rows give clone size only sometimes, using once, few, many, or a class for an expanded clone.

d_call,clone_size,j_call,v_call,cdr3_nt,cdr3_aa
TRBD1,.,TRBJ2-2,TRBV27,TGTGCCAGCAGCATAGGACAGGGGGATACCGGGGAGCTGTTTTTT,CASSIGQGDTGELFF
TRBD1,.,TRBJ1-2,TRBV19,TGTGCCAGTAGACCCGGGACAGGGAACCCCCAGGTCTATGGCTACACCTTC,CASRPGTGNPQVYGYTF
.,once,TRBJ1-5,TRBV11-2,TGTGCCAGCAGCTTAAACTGGGGGGGGGATCAGCCCCAGCATTTT,CASSLNWGGDQPQHF
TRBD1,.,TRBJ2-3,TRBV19,TGTGCCAGTACCCCCCGGACAGGGAGCACAGATACGCAGTATTTT,CASTPRTGSTDTQYF
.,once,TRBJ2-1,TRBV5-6,TGTGCCAGCAGCCCACGGACTGCTCTGTACAATGAGCAGTTCTTC,CASSPRTALYNEQFF
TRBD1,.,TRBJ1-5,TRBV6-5,TGTGCCAGCAGACAGGGGACGGATCAGCCCCAGCATTTT,CASRQGTDQPQHF
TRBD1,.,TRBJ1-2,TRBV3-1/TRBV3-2,TGTGCCAGCAGCCCGGGGACAGCCTTCTACTATGGCTACACCTTC,CASSPGTAFYYGYTF
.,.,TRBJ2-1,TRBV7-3,TGTGCCAGCAGCTTAGGACCTTCTTCCTACAATGAGCAGTTCTTC,CASSLGPSSYNEQFF
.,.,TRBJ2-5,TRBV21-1,TGTGCCAGCAGCAAAAGACTAGCGGGAGGGCGGGAGACCCAGTACTTC,CASSKRLAGGRETQYF
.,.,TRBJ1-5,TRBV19,TGTGCCAGTAGAGGACAGCTCCTTAGCAATCAGCCCCAGCATTTT,CASRGQLLSNQPQHF
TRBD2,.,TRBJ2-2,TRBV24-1,TGTGCCACCAGTGATTTGCAAACTAGCGGGGCGAACACCGGGGAGCTGTTTTTT,CATSDLQTSGANTGELFF
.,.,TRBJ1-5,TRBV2,TGTGCCAGCAGTGAAGAGTATAGCAATCAGCCCCAGCATTTT,CASSEEYSNQPQHF
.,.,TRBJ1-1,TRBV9,TGTGCCAGCAGCGTAGGTCGGGGTAAGGACACTGAAGCTTTCTTT,CASSVGRGKDTEAFF
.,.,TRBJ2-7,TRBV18,TGTGCCAGCTCACCACCCTACGAGTACGAGCAGTACTTC,CASSPPYEYEQYF
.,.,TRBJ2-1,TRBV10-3,TGTGCCATCAGCGCAACCCACGCCCATGAGCAGTTCTTC,CAISATHAHEQFF
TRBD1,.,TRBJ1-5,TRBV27,TGTGCCAGCAGGTTCAGGGGGCAGAATCAGCCCCAGCATTTT,CASRFRGQNQPQHF
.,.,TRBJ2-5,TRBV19,TGTGCCAGTAGTATATGGGGGCCTGGGGAGACCCAGTACTTC,CASSIWGPGETQYF
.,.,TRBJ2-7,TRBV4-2,TGTGCCAGCAGCCAAGATCGGGGGGCTTTCTACGAGCAGTACTTC,CASSQDRGAFYEQYF
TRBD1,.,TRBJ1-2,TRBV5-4,TGTGCCAGCAGCTTGGGGGGAGGACAGGGCCGCTATGGCTACACCTTC,CASSLGGGQGRYGYTF
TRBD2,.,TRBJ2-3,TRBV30,TGTGCCTGGGAAAGCGGGAGTCGAACAGATACGCAGTATTTT,CAWESGSRTDTQYF
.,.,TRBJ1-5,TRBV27,TGTGCCAGCAGGTCGGGGCTCAGAGATCAGCCCCAGCATTTT,CASRSGLRDQPQHF
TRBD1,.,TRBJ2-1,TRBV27,TGTGCCAGCAGAAGGACAGGTGGGAATGAGCAGTTCTTC,CASRRTGGNEQFF
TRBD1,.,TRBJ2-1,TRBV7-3,TGTGCCAGCAGCTCCTTTGGACAGGGGACTTACAATGAGCAGTTCTTC,CASSSFGQGTYNEQFF
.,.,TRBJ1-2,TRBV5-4,TGTGCCAGCAGCTTGGACAGGAAGGGCTATGGCTACACCTTC,CASSLDRKGYGYTF
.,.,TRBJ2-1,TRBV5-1,TGCGCCAGCAGCCCACTGCGGGTGGGATCCTACAATGAGCAGTTCTTC,CASSPLRVGSYNEQFF
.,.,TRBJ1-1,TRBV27,TGTGCCAGCAGTCCGCAGGGGCGAACTGAAGCTTTCTTT,CASSPQGRTEAFF
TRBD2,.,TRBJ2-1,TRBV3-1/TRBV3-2,TGTGCCAGCAGCGAAGACGGTAGCGGGAGGGTTAATGAGCAGTTCTTC,CASSEDGSGRVNEQFF
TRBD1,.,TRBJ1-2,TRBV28,TGTGCCAGCAGTTCCTTACTCCATAGCCGGGACAGGGTTGAGGGGGCAGATAACTATGGCTACACCTTC,CASSSLLHSRDRVEGADNYGYTF
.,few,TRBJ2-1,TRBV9,TGTGCCAGCAGCGTAGTGGGGGATCCCTACAATGAGCAGTTCTTC,CASSVVGDPYNEQFF
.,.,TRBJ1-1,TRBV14,TGTGCCAGCAGCCAAGGGACTAACACTGAAGCTTTCTTT,CASSQGTNTEAFF
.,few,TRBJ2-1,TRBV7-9,TGTGCCAGCAGCAACCGGGACCGAGGGTTCGATGAGCAGTTCTTC,CASSNRDRGFDEQFF
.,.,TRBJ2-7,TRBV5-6,TGTGCCAGCAGCTTGCATCCCAGCTCCTACGAGCAGTACTTC,CASSLHPSSYEQYF
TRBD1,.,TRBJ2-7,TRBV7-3,TGTGCCAGCAGCTTGACAGGGGTGGGAGAGCAGTACTTC,CASSLTGVGEQYF
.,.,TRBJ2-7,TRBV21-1,TGTGCCAGCTCTCCTGGGGCAAGATTCTCCTACGAGCAGTACTTC,CASSPGARFSYEQYF
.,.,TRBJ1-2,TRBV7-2,TGTGCCAGCAGCTTAGACTTTAGCTCAACTTGGGGCTACACCTTC,CASSLDFSSTWGYTF
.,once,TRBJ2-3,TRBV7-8,TGTGCCAGCAGCTTATCCCTAGGCGGTCTCCGCACAGATACGCAGTATTTT,CASSLSLGGLRTDTQYF
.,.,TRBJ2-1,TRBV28,TGTGCCAGCTCTCGCCTGGCCAGACTGGGTCATGAGCAGTTCTTC,CASSRLARLGHEQFF
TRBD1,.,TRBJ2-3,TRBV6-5,TGTGCCGCCCGGGACAGGTACACAGATACGCAGTATTTT,CAARDRYTDTQYF
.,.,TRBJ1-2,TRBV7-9,TGTGCCAGCAGCTTAACGGACAACTATGGCTACACCTTC,CASSLTDNYGYTF
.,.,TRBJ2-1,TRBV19,TGTGCCAGTACCTCGATCGGACTTGGAGACAATGAGCAGTTCTTC,CASTSIGLGDNEQFF
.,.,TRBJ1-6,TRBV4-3,TGCGCCAGCAGCCAAGAATCGGCGCTTCAAGCCCCACCCCTCCACTTT,CASSQESALQAPPLHF
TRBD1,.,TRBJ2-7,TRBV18,TGTGCCAGCACGCGGGACAGGGACCCCTACGAGCAGTACTTC,CASTRDRDPYEQYF
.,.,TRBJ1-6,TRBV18,TGTGCCAGCTCACCGGTCGGAAATAATTCACCCCTCCACTTT,CASSPVGNNSPLHF
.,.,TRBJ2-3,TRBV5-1,TGCGCCAGCAGAAGAGTACCCACAGATACGCAGTATTTT,CASRRVPTDTQYF
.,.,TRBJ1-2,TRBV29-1,TGCAGCGTTGAAGATTCCGGGACTTTCTATGGCTACACCTTC,CSVEDSGTFYGYTF